One and the same sample provided the 11 T cell receptor beta chains below, sequenced in a study of early T cells in non-severe SARS-CoV-2 infection. TCRdb re-analysed the 5' RACE reads in MiXCR, keeping a single row per CDR3 protein. Among 80,000 or so distinct CDR3 sequences listed, about 14% were seen once. Sequencing was done on a sample of whole blood. Source of these receptors: an adult who was a healthcare worker with PCR-confirmed SARS-CoV-2 infection or an uninfected control (not recorded which).

The chain combines TRBV27 with TRBJ1-5; D is perhaps TRBD1 (6 bases). Germline CDR1 MNHEY, CDR2 SMNVEV (reference sequence). V was pared by 6 bases and J by 4 bases, with 16 bases between. CDR3 length equals 15 residues. In DNA form, the CDR3 reads TGTGCCAGCAGATCCACAGGGAGGGGTAATCAGCCCCAGCATTTT. It is translated as CASRSTGRGNQPQHF.

This clonotype was seen a few times. V and J are TRBV13 and TRBJ2-7; the match to TRBD2 covers 8 bases. The CDR3 extends over 15 amino acids. Trimming cost V 5 bases and J 5 bases; bases outside gene matches: 11. Germline values: CDR1 PRHDT, CDR2 FYEKMQ (reference sequence). CDR3 residues: CASSPYSGVKDEQYF. The CDR3 nucleotides are TGTGCCAGCAGCCCCTATAGCGGGGTTAAGGACGAGCAGTACTTC. Complete variable domain (other parts from reference TRBV13 and TRBJ2-7): AAGVIQSPRHLIKEKRETATLKCYPIPRHDTVYWYQQGPGQDPQFLISFYEKMQSDKGSIPDRFSAQQFSDYHSELNMSSLELGDSALYFCASSPYSGVKDEQYFGPGTRLTVT.

This clonotype was counted at least ten times. J is TRBJ1-1 and V is TRBV7-2; TRBD1 matches 10 bases. The length of the CDR3 is 16 residues. With 6 bases clipped from V and 1 base from J, the junction kept 8 bases outside the gene matches. In germline, CDR1 is SGHTA, CDR2 FQGNSA. The CDR3 DNA sequence: TGTGCCAGCAGGTCCGGGACAGGGGTTCGGAACACTGAAGCTTTCTTT. Protein product: CASRSGTGVRNTEAFF.

V and J are TRBV7-3 and TRBJ2-1; no clear D. The CDR3 totals 13 residues. Looked up from germline, CDR1 is SGHTA and CDR2 is FQGTGA. V was clipped by 2 bases and J by 6 bases, with 8 bases between them. CDR3 nucleotide sequence: TGTGCCAGCAGCTTAGATAGAGGCAATGAGCAGTTCTTC. It is translated as CASSLDRGNEQFF.

The table lists this clonotype with a few counts. The chain combines TRBV6-2 or TRBV6-3 with TRBJ1-1; weak D call: TRBD1 (5 bases). The V end was cut by 6 bases, the J end by 5 bases, with 13 bases between. The CDR3 spans 13 residues. CDR1 and CDR2 (germline): MNHEY, SVGEGT. CDR3 in amino acids: CASRPSGQTEAFF. The CDR3, as DNA: TGTGCCAGCAGGCCTTCAGGGCAGACTGAAGCTTTCTTT.

In its sample, this clonotype was seen a few times. The gene calls are TRBV19 and TRBJ2-4; D ambiguous. CDR3 size: 13 residues. Deletions cut 1 base from V and 8 bases from J, with 9 bases between. CDR1 LNHDA and CDR2 SQIVND come from the germline V gene (reference sequence). DNA of the CDR3: TGTGCCAGTAGTATAGCCGAGGATGACATTCAGTACTTC. It is translated as CASSIAEDDIQYF.

The chain is built from TRBV7-9 and TRBJ2-7; D might be TRBD1 (6 bases). This CDR3 spans 13 amino acids. V was clipped by 4 bases and J by 3 bases, with 10 bases between them. Germline lookup yields CDR1 SEHNR and CDR2 FQNEAQ (reference sequence). The CDR3 DNA reads TGTGCCAGCAGCTCCCACAGGGACTACGAGCAGTACTTC. It yields the protein CASSSHRDYEQYF.

V is TRBV6-2 or TRBV6-3 and J is TRBJ1-5; D is undetermined. CDR1 is MNHEY and CDR2 is SVGEGT in the germline V gene. This CDR3 contains 16 residues. V dropped 5 bases and J dropped 10 bases, with 24 bases sitting between them. The CDR3 protein is CASSPRTHSGDFPQHF. The CDR3 bases are TGTGCCAGCAGTCCCAGGACTCATAGCGGAGATTTTCCCCAGCATTTT.

This clonotype was seen at least ten times. The rearrangement joins TRBV19 to TRBJ1-5; TRBD1 might be the D (5 bases). Trimming took off 0 bases at V and 4 bases at J, with 10 bases between the two ends. Germline lookup yields CDR1 LNHDA and CDR2 SQIVND (reference sequence). This CDR3 has 15 amino acids. The CDR3 nucleotides are TGTGCCAGTAGTATAGAGGGGCCACGAAATCAGCCCCAGCATTTT. This gives the protein CASSIEGPRNQPQHF.

This clonotype was seen only a few times. The chain joins TRBV13 to TRBJ2-3, with TRBD2 matching 9 bases. This CDR3 has 16 residues. V gave up 1 base and J gave up 6 bases; unmatched junction bases: 8. The germline V gene encodes CDR1 PRHDT and CDR2 FYEKMQ (reference sequence). The CDR3 DNA reads as TGTGCCAGCAGCTTAGTTGAGACTAGCGGAGACGATACGCAGTATTTT. It encodes CASSLVETSGDDTQYF.

This chain connects TRBV28 to TRBJ1-5; D is possibly TRBD1 (5 bases). CDR1 and CDR2 from the germline V gene are MDHEN and SYDVKM. This CDR3 spans 15 amino acids. Trimming took off 6 bases at V and 0 bases at J, with 12 bases between the two ends. CDR3 in amino acids: CASRLIGGSNQPQHF. The DNA of the CDR3 is TGTGCCAGCAGGTTGATTGGGGGTAGCAATCAGCCCCAGCATTTT. Variable domain in full (rest from reference TRBV28 and TRBJ1-5): DVKVTQSSRYLVKRTGEKVFLECVQDMDHENMFWYRQDPGLGLRLIYFSYDVKMKEKGDIPEGYSVSREKKERFSLILESASTNQTSMYLCASRLIGGSNQPQHFGDGTRLSIL.